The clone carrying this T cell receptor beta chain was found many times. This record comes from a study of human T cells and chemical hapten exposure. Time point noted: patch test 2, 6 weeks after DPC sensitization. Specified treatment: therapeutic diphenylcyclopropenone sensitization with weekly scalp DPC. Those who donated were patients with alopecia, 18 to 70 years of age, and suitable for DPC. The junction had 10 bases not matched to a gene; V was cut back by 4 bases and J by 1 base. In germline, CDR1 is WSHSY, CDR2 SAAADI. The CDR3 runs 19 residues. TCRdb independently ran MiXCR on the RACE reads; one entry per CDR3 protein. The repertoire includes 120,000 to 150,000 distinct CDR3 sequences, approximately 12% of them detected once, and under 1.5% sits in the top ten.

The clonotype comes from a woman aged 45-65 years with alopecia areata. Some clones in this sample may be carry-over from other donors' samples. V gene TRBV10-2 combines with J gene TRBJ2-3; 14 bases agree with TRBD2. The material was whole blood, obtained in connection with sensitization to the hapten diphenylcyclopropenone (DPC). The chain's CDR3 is CASSAGLAGARRGTDTQYF. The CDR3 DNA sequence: TGCGCCAGCAGTGCGGGACTAGCGGGAGCCCGACGTGGCACAGATACGCAGTATTTT.